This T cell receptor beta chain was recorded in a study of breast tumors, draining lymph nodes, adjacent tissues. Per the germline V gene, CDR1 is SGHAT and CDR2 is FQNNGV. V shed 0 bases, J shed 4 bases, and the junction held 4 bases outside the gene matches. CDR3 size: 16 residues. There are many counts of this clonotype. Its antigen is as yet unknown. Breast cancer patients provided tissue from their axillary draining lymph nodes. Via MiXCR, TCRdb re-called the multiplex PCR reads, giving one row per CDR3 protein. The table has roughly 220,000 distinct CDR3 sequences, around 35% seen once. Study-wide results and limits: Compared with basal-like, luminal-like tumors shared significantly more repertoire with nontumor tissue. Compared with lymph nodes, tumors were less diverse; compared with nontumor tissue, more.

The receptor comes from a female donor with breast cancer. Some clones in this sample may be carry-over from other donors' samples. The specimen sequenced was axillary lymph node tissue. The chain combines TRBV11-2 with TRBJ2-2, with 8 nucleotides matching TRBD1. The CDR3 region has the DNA TGTGCCAGCAGCTTAGATCAGGGGGCGGGCACCGGGGAGCTGTTTTTT. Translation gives CASSLDQGAGTGELFF.